This TCR beta chain was documented in a study of beta chain features in type 1 diabetes. Across the whole study: When patients were set against healthy donors, age, gender and cell yields were similar.

Regarding the study as a whole: The study found moderately but significantly shorter TCRB CDR3s in all four CD4+ subsets of Type 1 diabetes patients.

TCRB transcripts that were expressed got sequenced, as all of the isolated RNA had been reverse transcribed. Average reads for naive, central memory and regulatory T cell samples were some 3.9 million. Profiling relied on immunoSEQ multiplex PCR, and the TCRdb table lists in-frame clones only, not all of them. The profile covers about 180,000 clones, with around 7.9% appearing a single time and under 0.6% taken by the ten largest. There are 14 residues in the CDR3. Trimming pared 5 bases from V and 3 bases from J, leaving 13 bases between. The germline gives CDR1 SEHNR, CDR2 FQNEAQ (reference sequence). This clone was picked up a small number of times. Its antigen is unknown.

This chain connects TRBV7-9 to TRBJ1-1; D remains unclear. This sequence originates from a man between 18 and 29 years old with type 1 diabetes. Sequenced material: central memory CD4+ T cells from blood. CDR3 nucleotides: TGTGCCAGCAGCGCCCTGGGAGGGCACACTGAAGCTTTCTTT. Translated, it gives CASSALGGHTEAFF.